Described below is a single TCR beta chain sequence and its context. The data were taken from a study of blood T cell repertoires in COVID-19. Method: immunoSEQ multiplex PCR; TCRdb's copy keeps in-frame clones and lacks some. This table holds around 250,000 clones, approximately 90% found once. The TCR comes from a human donor in a cohort exposed to, infected with or recovered from COVID-19 (not recorded which). The donor label of this sample is uncertain. Sequenced input: PBMCs or T cells enriched from blood (not recorded which).

The CDR3 protein is CASSEVGTGGSEQYF. The CDR3 DNA is TGTGCCAGCAGTGAAGTCGGGACAGGGGGAAGCGAGCAGTACTTC. The chain is built from TRBV2 and TRBJ2-7; 11 bases align to TRBD1. Unmatched junction bases numbered 5, after V lost 1 base and J lost 6 bases. Germline-derived CDR1 and CDR2 are SNHLY and FYNNEI. The CDR3 runs to 15 residues.